This TCR beta chain was captured in a study of blood T cell repertoires in COVID-19 (dated by TCRdb to 2020 to 2022). Study-wide context: The collaborator samples originated in the United States, Italy and Spain and spanned the acute and convalescent phases of COVID-19. HLA class I and class II types, where available, came from metadata supplied by the sample provider rather than from assay-based typing. The samples were drawn from the first 160 participants of the ongoing ImmuneRACE study and from roughly 1,300 subjects provided by 6 global collaborators. Deeply sampled blood TCRbeta repertoires from subjects exposed to, actively infected with, or recovered from COVID-19 were included in the dataset. A freely available public database, intended as a resource for researchers studying the immune response to SARS-CoV-2, is where the repertoires were released. The prospective study material was composed of cDNA or gDNA derived from T cells, B-cell-depleted T cells, or PBMCs. Nearly every sample came with metadata listing a de-identified subject ID, COVID-19 status, age in years and sex. Results the study describes overall, beyond this receptor: The amount of clinical and demographic metadata varied by source and participant and was provided uncurated.

In regard to this clone: There is no known antigen for this receptor. There are no base qualities to consult, and no much larger clone falls within one base.

Each collaborating institution followed its own protocols to collect whole blood in K2EDTA tubes. For TCRbeta analysis, collaborator samples were shipped as frozen whole blood, as isolated PBMCs, or as DNA extracted from either sample type. Trimming takes 3 bases off V and 5 bases off J; junction bases not matched to a gene: 6. The CDR3 measures 14 amino acids from cysteine to phenylalanine. The only DNA kept is the CDR3, 42 bases in frame from the first base. CDR1 is given as SGHRS and CDR2 as YFSETQ, both from the germline V gene. The immunoSEQ Assay, a bias-controlled multiplex PCR, was used to amplify TCRbeta CDR3 regions from genomic DNA. As for how the authors treated the data: Within the assay, amplification of reference gene primers was used to estimate how many nucleated cells each sample contained. Sequence reads were collapsed and filtered to measure the absolute abundance of every unique TCRbeta CDR3 rearrangement. For each sample, productive Simpson clonality was calculated by taking the square root of Simpson's diversity index across productive rearrangements. Held by TCRdb, this immuneACCESS table contains in-frame sequences only and omits some clones. Under half of the omission traces to an unresolved V gene where checked; the cause of the rest is unknown. Clone size and V and J calls were adopted from that table, with D and trimming inferred from the DNA. This sample has over 300,000 clones in its table, and almost 85% of those were observed once. The ten largest clones capture around 7.8% of the sample.

The source material was peripheral blood. The rearrangement joined TRBV5-1 to TRBJ1-1, with TRBD1 identical over 8 junction bases. This clonotype was obtained from a human donor in a cohort sampled during active COVID-19. The CDR3 protein is CASSSWTGHTEAFF. The sequence in DNA is TGCGCCAGCAGCTCCTGGACAGGGCATACTGAAGCTTTCTTT.